This T cell receptor (beta chain) was recovered during a study of T-cell memory formation after mild COVID-19. Across the study: Largely donor-specific TCR clusters were found.

TCRdb re-called the 5' RACE reads through MiXCR, storing one row per CDR3 protein. In the table there are roughly 130,000 distinct CDR3 sequences, about 15% of which are singletons. Broader study findings: Clones that contracted clustered mainly in CM and EM if CD4+ and in EMRA if CD8+.

Comments on this clonotype: Its target is not known.

The CDR3 has 13 residues. CDR1 and CDR2 from the germline V gene are KGHDR and SFDVKD. V was pared by 3 bases and J by 7 bases, with 11 bases between. The rearrangement links TRBV24-1 to TRBJ1-2; D ambiguous. The sequence was obtained from an adult woman who had mild COVID-19 (a few samples of this study predate the infection). Cell type and time point are not known. Specimen: PBMCs or a T cell subset sorted from them (not recorded which). Written as DNA, the CDR3 is TGTGCCACCAGTGATACCATGCTCGGTGGCTACACCTTC. Translated: CATSDTMLGGYTF.